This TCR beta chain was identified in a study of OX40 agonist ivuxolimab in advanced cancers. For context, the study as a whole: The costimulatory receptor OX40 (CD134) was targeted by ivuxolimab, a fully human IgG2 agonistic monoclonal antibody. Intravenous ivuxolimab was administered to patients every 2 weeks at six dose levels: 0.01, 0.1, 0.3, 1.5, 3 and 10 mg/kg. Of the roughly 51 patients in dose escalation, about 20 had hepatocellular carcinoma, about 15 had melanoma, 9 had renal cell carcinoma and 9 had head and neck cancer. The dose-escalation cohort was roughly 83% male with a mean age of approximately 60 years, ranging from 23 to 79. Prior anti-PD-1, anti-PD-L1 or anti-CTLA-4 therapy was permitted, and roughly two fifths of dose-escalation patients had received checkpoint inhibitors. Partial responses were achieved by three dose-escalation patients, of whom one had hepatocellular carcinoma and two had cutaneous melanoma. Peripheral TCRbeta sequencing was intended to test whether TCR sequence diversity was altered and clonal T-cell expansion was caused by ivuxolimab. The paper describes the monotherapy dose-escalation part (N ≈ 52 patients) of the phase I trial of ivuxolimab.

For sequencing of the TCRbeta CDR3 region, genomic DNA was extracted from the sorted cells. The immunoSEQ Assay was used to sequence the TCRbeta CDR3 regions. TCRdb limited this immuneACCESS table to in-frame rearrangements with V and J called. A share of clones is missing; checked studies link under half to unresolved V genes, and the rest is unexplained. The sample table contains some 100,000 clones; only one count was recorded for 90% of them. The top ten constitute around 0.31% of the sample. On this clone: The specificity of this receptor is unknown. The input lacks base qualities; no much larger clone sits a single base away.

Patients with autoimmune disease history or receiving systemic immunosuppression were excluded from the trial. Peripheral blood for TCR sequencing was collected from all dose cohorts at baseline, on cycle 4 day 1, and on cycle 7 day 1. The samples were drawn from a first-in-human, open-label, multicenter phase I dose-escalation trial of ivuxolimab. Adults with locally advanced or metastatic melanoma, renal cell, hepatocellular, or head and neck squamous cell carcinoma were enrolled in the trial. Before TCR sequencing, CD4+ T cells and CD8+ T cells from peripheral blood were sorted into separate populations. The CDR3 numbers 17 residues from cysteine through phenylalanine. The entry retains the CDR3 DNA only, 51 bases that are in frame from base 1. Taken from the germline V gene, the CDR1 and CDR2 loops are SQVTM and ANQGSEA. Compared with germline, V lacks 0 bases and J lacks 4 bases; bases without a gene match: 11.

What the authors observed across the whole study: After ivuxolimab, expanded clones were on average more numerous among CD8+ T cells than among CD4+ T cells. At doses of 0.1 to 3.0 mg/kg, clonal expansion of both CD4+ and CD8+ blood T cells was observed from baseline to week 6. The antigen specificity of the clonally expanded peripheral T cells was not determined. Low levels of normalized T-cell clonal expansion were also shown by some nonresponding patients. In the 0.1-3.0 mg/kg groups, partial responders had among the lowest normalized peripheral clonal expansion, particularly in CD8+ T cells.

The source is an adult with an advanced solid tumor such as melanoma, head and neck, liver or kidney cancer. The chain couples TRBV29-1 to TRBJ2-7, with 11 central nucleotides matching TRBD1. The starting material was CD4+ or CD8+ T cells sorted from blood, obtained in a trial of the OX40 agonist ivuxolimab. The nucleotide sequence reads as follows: TGCAGCGTTGAAGATTTCGGGACCGGGACAGGGGGATACGAGCAGTACTTC. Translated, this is CSVEDFGTGTGGYEQYF.